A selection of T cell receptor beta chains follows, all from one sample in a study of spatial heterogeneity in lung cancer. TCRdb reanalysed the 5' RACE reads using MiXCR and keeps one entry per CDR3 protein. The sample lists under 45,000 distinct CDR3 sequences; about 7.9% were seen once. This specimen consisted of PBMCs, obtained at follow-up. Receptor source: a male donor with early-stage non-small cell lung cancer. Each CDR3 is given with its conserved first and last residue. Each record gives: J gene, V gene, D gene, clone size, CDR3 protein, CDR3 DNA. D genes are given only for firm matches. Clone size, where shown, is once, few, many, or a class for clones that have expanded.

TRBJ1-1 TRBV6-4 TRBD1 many CASRARQGSEAFF TGTGCCAGCAGGGCAAGACAGGGCTCTGAAGCTTTCTTT
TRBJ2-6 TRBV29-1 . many CSVEARPGANVLTF TGCAGCGTTGAGGCGCGTCCTGGGGCCAACGTCCTGACTTTC
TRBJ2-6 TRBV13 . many CASSLETSGANVLTF TGTGCCAGCAGCCTAGAAACCTCTGGGGCCAACGTCCTGACTTTC
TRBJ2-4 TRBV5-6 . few CASSRTGPQNIQYF TGTGCCAGCAGCCGAACCGGACCCCAAAACATTCAGTACTTC
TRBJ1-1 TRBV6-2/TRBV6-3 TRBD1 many CASSPGTGVAFF TGTGCCAGCAGCCCCGGGACAGGGGTGGCTTTCTTT
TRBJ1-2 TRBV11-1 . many CASSLQGHGYTF TGTGCCAGCAGCTTGCAGGGACATGGCTACACCTTC
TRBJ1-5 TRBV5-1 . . CASSLASGVNQPQHF TGCGCCAGCAGCTTGGCTTCAGGGGTCAATCAGCCCCAGCATTTT
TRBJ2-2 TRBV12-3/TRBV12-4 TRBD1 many CASSLDRGITGELFF TGTGCCAGCAGTCTGGACAGGGGTATAACCGGGGAGCTGTTTTTT
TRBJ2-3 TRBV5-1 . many CASRGLGRQLDTDTQYF TGCGCCAGCAGGGGCTTGGGTCGACAGCTCGACACAGATACGCAGTATTTT
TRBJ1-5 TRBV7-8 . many CASSSGMGNQPQHF TGTGCCAGCAGCTCCGGGATGGGTAATCAGCCCCAGCATTTT
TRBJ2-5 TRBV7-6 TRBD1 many CASSPDRGGETQYF TGTGCCAGCAGCCCGGACAGGGGGGGAGAGACCCAGTACTTC
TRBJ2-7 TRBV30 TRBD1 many CALIGDSAYEQYF TGTGCCCTGATAGGGGACAGCGCCTACGAGCAGTACTTC
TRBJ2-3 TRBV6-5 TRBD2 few CASSYSTTSGGTDTQYF TGTGCCAGCAGTTACTCGACAACTAGCGGGGGCACAGATACGCAGTATTTT
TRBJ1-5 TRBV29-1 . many CSVEGGRGQPQHF TGCAGCGTTGAGGGGGGCAGGGGCCAGCCCCAGCATTTT
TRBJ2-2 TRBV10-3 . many CAINQGNTGELFF TGTGCCATCAACCAGGGAAACACCGGGGAGCTGTTTTTT
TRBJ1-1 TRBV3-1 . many CASSQVVGEAFF TGTGCCAGCAGCCAAGTTGTAGGGGAAGCTTTCTTT
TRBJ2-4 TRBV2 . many CASSERGSQRLAKNIQYF TGTGCCAGCAGTGAAAGGGGGTCCCAGCGGCTAGCCAAAAACATTCAGTACTTC
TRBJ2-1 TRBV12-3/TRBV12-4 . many CASSLRSDAGQFF TGTGCCAGCAGTTTAAGGTCTGACGCCGGGCAGTTCTTC
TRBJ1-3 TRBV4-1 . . CASSQEASGNTIYF TGCGCCAGCAGCCAAGAGGCTAGCGGAAACACCATATATTTT
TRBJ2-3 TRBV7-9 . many CASSLGGATDTQYF TGTGCCAGCAGCTTAGGTGGGGCCACAGATACGCAGTATTTT
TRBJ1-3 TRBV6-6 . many CASSRDTLSGNTIYF TGTGCCAGCAGCCGGGACACCCTCTCTGGAAACACCATATATTTT
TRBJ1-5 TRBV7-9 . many CATSEAGNQPQHF TGTGCCACCTCCGAGGCCGGCAATCAGCCCCAGCATTTT
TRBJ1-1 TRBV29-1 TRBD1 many CSVDPQGQAENTEAFF TGCAGCGTTGACCCTCAGGGACAGGCTGAAAACACTGAAGCTTTCTTT
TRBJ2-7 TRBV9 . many CASSAADSPYEQYF TGTGCCAGCAGCGCCGCCGACAGTCCCTACGAGCAGTACTTC
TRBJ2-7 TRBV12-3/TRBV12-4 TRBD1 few CASRFRAHGGQTYEQYF TGTGCCAGCAGATTTCGGGCCCATGGGGGACAGACCTACGAGCAGTACTTC
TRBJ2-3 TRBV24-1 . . CATGDLSDTQYF TGTGCCACTGGGGACCTATCAGATACGCAGTATTTT
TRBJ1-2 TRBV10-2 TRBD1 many CASSSGTGDYGYTF TGCGCCAGCAGTTCCGGGACAGGGGACTATGGCTACACCTTC
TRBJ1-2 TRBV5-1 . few CASSEWSGAVGHTF TGCGCCAGCAGCGAATGGAGCGGAGCAGTAGGCCACACCTTC
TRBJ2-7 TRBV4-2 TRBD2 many CASSQAGQRGAYEQYF TGTGCCAGCAGCCAAGCTGGGCAGCGGGGGGCCTACGAGCAGTACTTC
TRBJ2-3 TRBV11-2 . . CVSSSNTDTQYF TGTGTCAGCAGTTCCAACACAGATACGCAGTATTTT
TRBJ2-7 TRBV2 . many CASSEEQGAYEQYF TGTGCCAGCAGTGAAGAGCAGGGAGCCTACGAGCAGTACTTC
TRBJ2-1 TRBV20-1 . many CSASGSGAYNEQFF TGCAGTGCTAGTGGGAGCGGAGCCTACAATGAGCAGTTCTTC